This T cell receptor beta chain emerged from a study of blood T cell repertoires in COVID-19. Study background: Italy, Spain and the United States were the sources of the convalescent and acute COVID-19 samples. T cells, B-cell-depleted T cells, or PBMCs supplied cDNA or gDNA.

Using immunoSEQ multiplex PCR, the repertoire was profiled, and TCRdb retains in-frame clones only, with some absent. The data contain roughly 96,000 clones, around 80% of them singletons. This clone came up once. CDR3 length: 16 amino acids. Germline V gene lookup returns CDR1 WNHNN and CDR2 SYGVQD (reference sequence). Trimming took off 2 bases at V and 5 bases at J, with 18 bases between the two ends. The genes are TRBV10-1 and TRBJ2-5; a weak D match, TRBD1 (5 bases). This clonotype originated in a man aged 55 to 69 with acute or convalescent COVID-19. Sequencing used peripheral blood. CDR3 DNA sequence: TGCGCCAGCAGTGAGGGGCACCAGGGTGGTACCGAGACCCAGTACTTC. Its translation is CASSEGHQGGTETQYF.